This T cell receptor (beta chain) is drawn from a study of cytomegalovirus exposure and HLA in healthy donors. Looking at the study overall: The approximately 120 million unique TCR beta sequences, from around 200 million T cells, were found by an earlier analysis. The study's findings and limits: It was in a later analysis that TCR association rates were seen to vary by HLA locus, highest for DRB1 and lowest for HLA-C.

Points on this clone: The antigen remains unidentified.

This CDR3 region has 18 residues. The germline CDR1 and CDR2 sequences are SNHLY and FYNNEI. Germline trimming cut 2 bases from V and 0 bases from J; bases unmatched to any gene: 9. With 60 Vbeta and 13 Jbeta primers, the PCR was carried out. The data were produced by immunoSEQ multiplex PCR, yet TCRdb's version contains in-frame clones alone and is incomplete. The sample lists approximately 200,000 clones; around 81% were seen once. The TCR was taken from a woman aged 18 to 35 in good health and CMV-seropositive. This chain connects TRBV2 to TRBJ1-5; 8 bases fit TRBD1. Sequencing used PBMCs. The CDR3 DNA reads TGTGCCAGCAGTGAATCTCGACAGGGGCTACCTAGCAATCAGCCCCAGCATTTT. Translating it yields CASSESRQGLPSNQPQHF.